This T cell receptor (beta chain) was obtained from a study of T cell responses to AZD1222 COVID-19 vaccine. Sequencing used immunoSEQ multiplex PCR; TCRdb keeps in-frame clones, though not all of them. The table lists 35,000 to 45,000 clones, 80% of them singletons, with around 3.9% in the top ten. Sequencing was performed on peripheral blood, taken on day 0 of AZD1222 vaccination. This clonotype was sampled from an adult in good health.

The CDR3, as DNA: TGTGCCAGCAGACGAGGACTAGACGGATCCTACGAGCAGTACTTC. This sequence encodes CASRRGLDGSYEQYF. This sequence joins TRBV27 and TRBJ2-7; 7 nucleotides align to TRBD2. V shed 6 bases and J 1 base; nucleotides not matched to a gene: 9. The germline V gene has CDR1 MNHEY and CDR2 SMNVEV (reference sequence). The CDR3 is 15 amino acids.